The 9 T cell receptor beta chains below were found in one sample sequenced in a study of cytomegalovirus exposure and HLA in healthy donors. Some clones are missing from TCRdb's copy, which holds only in-frame ones; the method was immunoSEQ multiplex PCR. The repertoire has tens of thousands of clones, approximately 88% of them found once; the top ten carry about 7%. The specimen was PBMCs. These receptors were taken from a woman in her twenties or thirties in good health and CMV-seronegative.

The V and J genes are TRBV11-2 and TRBJ1-3; D is uncertain. V was pared by 3 bases and J by 3 bases, with 3 bases between. Germline CDR1 and CDR2: SGHAT and FQNNGV. The CDR3 covers 12 residues. The CDR3, as DNA: TGTGCCAGCAGCTTCGGTGGAAACACCATATATTTT. Translating it yields CASSFGGNTIYF.

The V gene is TRBV27, the J gene TRBJ2-7; 8 bases line up with TRBD1. Germline lookup yields CDR1 MNHEY and CDR2 SMNVEV (reference sequence). The CDR3 runs to 15 residues. Trimming at V came to 5 bases and at J to 3 bases, leaving 9 bases not matched to a gene. DNA for the CDR3: TGTGCCAGCAGTCCGGGGACAGGATCCTTCTACGAGCAGTACTTC. It encodes CASSPGTGSFYEQYF.

This clone was recorded only once. The V gene is TRBV30, the J gene TRBJ1-2; no clear D gene. V lost 2 bases and J 9 bases, leaving 10 bases between the germline ends. The CDR3 consists of 11 residues. Germline V gene lookup returns CDR1 GTSNPN and CDR2 SVGIG (reference sequence). Written as DNA, the CDR3 is TGTGCCTGGAGTCTAGTAAATCGCTACACCTTC. Its translation: CAWSLVNRYTF. Full variable domain (outside the CDR3, taken from reference TRBV30 and TRBJ1-2): SQTIHQWPATLVQPVGSPLSLECTVEGTSNPNLYWYRQAAGRGLQLLFYSVGIGQISSEVPQNLSASRPQDRQFILSSKKLLLSDSGFYLCAWSLVNRYTFGSGTRLTVV.

This chain links TRBV5-1 with TRBJ1-1; 7 bases agree with TRBD1. Germline assignment: CDR1 SGHRS and CDR2 YFSETQ. The CDR3 runs to 13 residues. V shed 3 bases and J 4 bases; nucleotides not matched to a gene: 3. DNA of the CDR3: TGCGCCAGCAGCTGGGACAGAGGCACTGAAGCTTTCTTT. It is translated as CASSWDRGTEAFF.

The genes are TRBV7-9 and TRBJ1-1; D not resolved. The V end was cut by 1 base, the J end by 3 bases, with 6 bases between. CDR3 size: 13 residues. CDR1 and CDR2 from the germline V gene are SEHNR and FQNEAQ (reference sequence). The CDR3 DNA sequence: TGTGCCAGCAGCTTAGGAGCGTACACTGAAGCTTTCTTT. Protein product: CASSLGAYTEAFF.

J is TRBJ1-5 and V is TRBV9, with D hard to call. This CDR3 is built from 15 residues. Trimming took 3 bases from V and 0 from J, leaving 10 bases between them. In germline, CDR1 is SGDLS, CDR2 YYNGEE. Written as DNA, the CDR3 is TGTGCCAGCAGCGACGGGATAAATAGCAATCAGCCCCAGCATTTT. Amino acid sequence: CASSDGINSNQPQHF.

V and J are TRBV27 and TRBJ1-5; 8 positions agree with TRBD1. The CDR3 runs 15 residues. The V and J ends lost 6 bases and 0 bases, in that order; junction bases with no gene match: 4. The germline CDR1 and CDR2 sequences are MNHEY and SMNVEV (reference sequence). CDR3 nucleotide sequence: TGTGCCAGCAGGGGAGGGACAGGTAGCAATCAGCCCCAGCATTTT. It is translated as CASRGGTGSNQPQHF.

In nucleotides, the CDR3 is TGTGCCAGCAGCTTAGGAGGGGGCACTGAAGCTTTCTTT. Translating gives CASSLGGGTEAFF. This chain connects TRBV7-6 to TRBJ1-1; tentative D call: TRBD1 (6 bases). Trimming removed 1 base from V and 4 bases from J, with 7 bases in between. This CDR3 has 13 amino acids. The germline gives CDR1 SGHVS, CDR2 FNYEAQ.

V and J are TRBV7-6 and TRBJ2-3, with D tentatively TRBD2 (5 bases). This CDR3 contains 14 residues. From germline, CDR1 is SGHVS and CDR2 FNYEAQ. The germline V and J ends were trimmed by 2 bases and 0 bases, with 6 bases remaining between them. CDR3 region: CASSLSGSTDTQYF. CDR3 DNA: TGTGCCAGCAGCTTAAGCGGTAGCACAGATACGCAGTATTTT.